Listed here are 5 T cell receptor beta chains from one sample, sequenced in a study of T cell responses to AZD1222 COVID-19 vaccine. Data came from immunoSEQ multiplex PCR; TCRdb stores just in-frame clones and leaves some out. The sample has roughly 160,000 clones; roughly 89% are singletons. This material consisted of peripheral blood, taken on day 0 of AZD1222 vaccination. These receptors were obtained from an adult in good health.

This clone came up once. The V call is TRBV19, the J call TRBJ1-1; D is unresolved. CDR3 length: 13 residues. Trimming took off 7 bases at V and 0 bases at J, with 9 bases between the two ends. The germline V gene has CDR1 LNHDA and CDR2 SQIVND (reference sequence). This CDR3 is CASKGRLNTEAFF. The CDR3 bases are TGTGCCAGTAAGGGCAGGCTGAACACTGAAGCTTTCTTT. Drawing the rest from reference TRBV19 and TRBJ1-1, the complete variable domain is DGGITQSPKYLFRKEGQNVTLSCEQNLNHDAMYWYRQDPGQGLRLIYYSQIVNDFQKGDIAEGYSVSREKKESFPLTVTSAQKNPTAFYLCASKGRLNTEAFFGQGTRLTVV.

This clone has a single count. CDR3: CASSSQTGKNTGELFF. CDR3 in DNA: TGTGCCAGCAGCTCCCAGACAGGGAAGAACACCGGGGAGCTGTTTTTT. The rearrangement links TRBV11-2 to TRBJ2-2, with 7 bases fitting TRBD1. Germline lookup yields CDR1 SGHAT and CDR2 FQNNGV. Trimming removed 4 bases from V and 1 base from J; junction bases left unmatched: 6. CDR3 length equals 16 residues.

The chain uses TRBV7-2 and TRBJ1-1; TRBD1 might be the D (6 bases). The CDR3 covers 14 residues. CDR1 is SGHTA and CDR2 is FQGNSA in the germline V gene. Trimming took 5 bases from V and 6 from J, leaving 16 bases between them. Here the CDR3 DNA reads TGTGCCAGCAGCCTATTAGGGGGGAAGGCTGAAGCTTTCTTT. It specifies CASSLLGGKAEAFF.

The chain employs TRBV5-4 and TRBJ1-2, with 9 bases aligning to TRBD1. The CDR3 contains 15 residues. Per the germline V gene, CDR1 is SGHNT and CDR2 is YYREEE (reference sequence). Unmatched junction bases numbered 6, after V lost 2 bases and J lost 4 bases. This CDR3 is CASSLNLGQGYGYTF. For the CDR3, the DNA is TGTGCCAGCAGCTTAAACCTGGGACAGGGCTATGGCTACACCTTC.

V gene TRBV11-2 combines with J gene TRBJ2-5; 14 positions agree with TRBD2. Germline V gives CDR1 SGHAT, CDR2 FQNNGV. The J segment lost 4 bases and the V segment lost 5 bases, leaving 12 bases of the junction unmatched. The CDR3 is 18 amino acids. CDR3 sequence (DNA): TGTGCCAGCAGCCCGGGACTAGCGGGAGCCCTAGGACGAGAGACCCAGTACTTC. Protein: CASSPGLAGALGRETQYF.